The rows below give T cell receptor beta chains drawn from one sample of a study of shared clonotypes between healthy human individuals. The repertoire was sequenced with immunoSEQ multiplex PCR; TCRdb's copy has only in-frame clones and lacks some. Altogether around 2.5 million clones are present, approximately 93% being singletons, with the ten largest covering about 0.39%. Sequencing input: naive CD4+ T cells from PBMCs. These receptor sequences come from a man aged 18 to 29 in good health. Some clones in this sample may be carry-over from other donors' samples. CDR3s include the opening cysteine and the closing phenylalanine or tryptophan. A D gene is named only where the DNA matches it firmly. Some rows have no size entry. The others give once, few or many, or a class for an expanded clone.

d_gene,j_gene,abundance,v_gene,CDR3aa,CDR3nt
TRBD2,TRBJ2-3,-,TRBV6-4,CASSDSTSGRPDTQYF,TGTGCCAGCAGTGACTCGACTAGCGGGAGGCCCGATACGCAGTATTTT
-,TRBJ2-3,-,TRBV27,CASSPMGDSTDTQYF,TGTGCCAGCAGTCCCATGGGGGATAGCACAGATACGCAGTATTTT
-,TRBJ2-7,-,TRBV5-5,CASSSLDLVGEQYF,TGTGCCAGCAGCTCTCTCGATTTAGTCGGCGAGCAGTACTTC
-,TRBJ1-2,-,TRBV5-5,CASSSWRAYGYTF,TGTGCCAGCAGCTCCTGGAGGGCATATGGCTACACCTTC
TRBD1,TRBJ2-7,-,TRBV2,CASSVRRDRAQEQYF,TGTGCCAGCAGTGTCAGACGGGACAGGGCTCAGGAGCAGTACTTC
-,TRBJ2-1,-,TRBV6-5,CASSYRGSGNEQFF,TGTGCCAGCAGTTACAGGGGGAGTGGAAATGAGCAGTTCTTC
-,TRBJ2-1,-,TRBV6-1,CASRGRGRSYNEQFF,TGTGCCAGCAGGGGGAGAGGCAGGTCCTACAATGAGCAGTTCTTC
-,TRBJ1-4,-,TRBV20-1,CSATGNEKLFF,TGCAGTGCCACGGGTAATGAAAAACTGTTTTTT
-,TRBJ1-2,few,TRBV28,CASSFGVYGYTF,TGTGCCAGCAGTTTCGGCGTTTATGGCTACACCTTC
-,TRBJ1-1,-,TRBV18,CASSFYGQATNTEAFF,TGTGCCAGCTCATTCTACGGACAAGCTACGAACACTGAAGCTTTCTTT
TRBD2,TRBJ2-3,-,TRBV2,CASNGGLAGGESTDTQYF,TGTGCCAGCAACGGGGGACTAGCGGGAGGGGAGAGCACAGATACGCAGTATTTT
-,TRBJ2-1,-,TRBV2,CASIWTASYNEQFF,TGTGCCAGCATTTGGACAGCCTCCTACAATGAGCAGTTCTTC
TRBD1,TRBJ2-7,-,TRBV5-5,CASSPYGQGTYEQYF,TGTGCCAGCAGCCCCTATGGACAGGGAACTTACGAGCAGTACTTC
-,TRBJ2-7,-,TRBV15,CATSRIPPRDKSYEQYF,TGTGCCACCAGCCGTATCCCCCCCCGAGACAAGTCCTACGAGCAGTACTTC
-,TRBJ2-7,once,TRBV7-8,CASSRFRESSYEQYF,TGTGCCAGCAGCCGGTTCCGGGAGAGCTCCTACGAGCAGTACTTC
TRBD2,TRBJ2-7,-,TRBV15,CATSRVGSGSYEQYF,TGTGCCACCAGCAGAGTCGGAAGCGGGAGTTACGAGCAGTACTTC
TRBD2,TRBJ2-7,-,TRBV2,CASSDPGLALWTF,TGTGCCAGCAGTGATCCGGGACTAGCACTTTGGACCTTC
-,TRBJ2-3,-,TRBV30,CAWRSTDTQYF,TGTGCCTGGAGATCGACAGATACGCAGTATTTT
-,TRBJ2-5,once,TRBV18,CASSPVAGETRTQYF,TGTGCCAGCTCACCAGTGGCAGGGGAAACAAGAACCCAGTACTTC
-,TRBJ1-2,-,TRBV30,CAWYNRSYGYTF,TGTGCCTGGTATAACAGGAGCTATGGCTACACCTTC
TRBD1,TRBJ2-3,-,TRBV28,CASSSSGTGGTDTQYF,TGTGCCAGCAGTTCATCCGGGACAGGGGGCACAGATACGCAGTATTTT
-,TRBJ2-7,-,TRBV28,CASSLGLYRNEQYF,TGTGCCAGCAGCCTAGGACTATATCGTAACGAGCAGTACTTC
TRBD1,TRBJ1-1,few,TRBV5-1,CASSQDRGTEAFF,TGCGCCAGCAGTCAAGACAGGGGCACTGAAGCTTTCTTT
-,TRBJ2-3,-,TRBV15,CATSNPSGADTQYF,TGTGCCACCAGCAACCCATCCGGGGCTGATACGCAGTATTTT
-,TRBJ2-1,-,TRBV20-1,CRTSSYNEQFF,TGCAGAACTAGCTCCTACAATGAGCAGTTCTTC
TRBD2,TRBJ2-7,-,TRBV4-1,CASSRGQLAGGRSSYEQYF,TGCGCCAGCAGCCGAGGGCAGCTAGCGGGAGGGAGGAGCTCCTACGAGCAGTACTTC
TRBD2,TRBJ2-1,-,TRBV2,CASSGGSGHYNEQFF,TGTGCCAGCAGTGGGGGTAGCGGGCATTACAATGAGCAGTTCTTC
TRBD1,TRBJ1-1,-,TRBV2,CASSEGIGTGAFF,TGTGCCAGCAGTGAGGGTATAGGGACAGGAGCTTTCTTT
-,TRBJ1-1,-,TRBV28,CASSLSGANRVTEAFF,TGTGCCAGCAGTTTATCAGGGGCCAACCGAGTGACTGAAGCTTTCTTT
TRBD1,TRBJ2-7,-,TRBV6-1,CASSPLGTGAYEQYF,TGTGCCAGCAGCCCCCTCGGGACAGGGGCCTACGAGCAGTACTTC
TRBD1,TRBJ2-5,-,TRBV9,CASSVLVTGAQYF,TGTGCCAGCAGCGTATTAGTGACAGGGGCCCAGTACTTC
-,TRBJ1-1,-,TRBV5-1,CASSLLTVNTEAFF,TGCGCCAGCAGCTTACTAACAGTGAACACTGAAGCTTTCTTT
-,TRBJ2-1,-,TRBV7-3,CASSLRWGNEQFF,TGTGCCAGCAGCTTAAGGTGGGGCAATGAGCAGTTCTTC
-,TRBJ2-5,-,TRBV5-1,CASSPAEGPWETQYF,TGCGCCAGCAGCCCTGCCGAGGGGCCGTGGGAGACCCAGTACTTC
-,TRBJ2-1,-,TRBV9,CASSVDGPNYNEQFF,TGTGCCAGCAGCGTAGACGGACCCAACTACAATGAGCAGTTCTTC
-,TRBJ1-5,-,TRBV7-3,CASSSGINQPQHF,TGTGCCAGCAGCTCGGGGATCAATCAGCCCCAGCATTTT
-,TRBJ2-2,-,TRBV11-3,CASSLVQGPGELFF,TGTGCCAGCAGCTTAGTTCAGGGGCCCGGGGAGCTGTTTTTT
-,TRBJ2-1,-,TRBV6-1,CASSEETVNEQFF,TGTGCCAGCAGTGAGGAGACTGTAAATGAGCAGTTCTTC
-,TRBJ1-1,-,TRBV7-2,CASSSDQFRRTEAFF,TGTGCCAGCAGCTCAGACCAGTTTCGGAGGACTGAAGCTTTCTTT
-,TRBJ2-1,-,TRBV19,CASSDNEQFF,TGTGCCAGTAGTGACAATGAGCAGTTCTTC
-,TRBJ1-4,-,TRBV11-2,CASSPRGGVTNEKLFF,TGTGCCAGCAGCCCCCGCGGCGGGGTAACTAATGAAAAACTGTTTTTT
TRBD1,TRBJ1-2,-,TRBV7-9,CASSIAGQGDGYTF,TGTGCCAGCAGCATAGCGGGACAGGGTGACGGCTACACCTTC
TRBD1,TRBJ2-2,-,TRBV2,CASSGRDRGMNTGELFF,TGTGCCAGCAGTGGCCGGGACAGGGGCATGAACACCGGGGAGCTGTTTTTT
TRBD1,TRBJ1-3,-,TRBV5-4,CASSLKKGGATGNTIYF,TGTGCCAGCAGCTTAAAAAAAGGGGGCGCAACTGGAAACACCATATATTTT
-,TRBJ2-5,-,TRBV6-5,CASRRDGLSGETQYF,TGTGCCAGCAGAAGGGACGGGCTATCTGGGGAGACCCAGTACTTC
-,TRBJ2-1,-,TRBV18,CASTDFNEQFF,TGTGCCAGCACAGACTTCAATGAGCAGTTCTTC
-,TRBJ1-4,-,TRBV25-1,CASGGDPSPTNEKLFF,TGTGCCAGCGGCGGGGACCCATCTCCAACTAATGAAAAACTGTTTTTT
-,TRBJ2-5,-,TRBV5-1,CASSPGGRGETQYF,TGCGCCAGCAGCCCCGGGGGGCGAGGGGAGACCCAGTACTTC
-,TRBJ2-1,-,TRBV5-1,CASSLGPAGEQFF,TGCGCCAGCAGCTTGGGTCCAGCGGGTGAGCAGTTCTTC
TRBD2,TRBJ2-1,-,TRBV5-1,CASSPRASGRDNEQFF,TGCGCCAGCAGCCCCCGGGCTAGCGGGAGGGACAATGAGCAGTTCTTC
-,TRBJ2-3,-,TRBV11-2,CASSSFTGPPDTQYF,TGTGCCAGCAGCTCGTTTACAGGGCCCCCAGATACGCAGTATTTT
-,TRBJ1-1,-,TRBV27,CASAFGRRGTEAFF,TGTGCCAGCGCCTTCGGTCGGCGGGGCACTGAAGCTTTCTTT
-,TRBJ1-2,-,TRBV5-4,CASSLERHGEVLSTF,TGTGCCAGCAGCTTGGAGCGGCATGGAGAGGTACTCAGCACCTTC